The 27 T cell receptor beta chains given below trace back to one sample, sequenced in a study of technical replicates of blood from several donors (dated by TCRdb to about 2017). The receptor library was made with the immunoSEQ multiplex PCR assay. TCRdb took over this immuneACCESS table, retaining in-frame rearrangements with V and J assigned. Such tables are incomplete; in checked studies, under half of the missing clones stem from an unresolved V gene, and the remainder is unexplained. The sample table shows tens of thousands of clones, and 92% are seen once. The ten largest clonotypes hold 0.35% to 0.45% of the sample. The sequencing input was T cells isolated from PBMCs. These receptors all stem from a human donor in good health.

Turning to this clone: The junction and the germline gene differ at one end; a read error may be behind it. CDR3 nucleotides: TGTGCTAGCAGCCCAACCTCACGGAGCTCTGGAAACACCATATATTTT. Protein sequence: CASSPTSRSSGNTIYF. The chain joins TRBV7-7 to TRBJ1-3, with no clear D. CDR3 length: 16 amino acids. CDR1 is SSHAT and CDR2 is FNYEAQ in the germline V gene (reference sequence).

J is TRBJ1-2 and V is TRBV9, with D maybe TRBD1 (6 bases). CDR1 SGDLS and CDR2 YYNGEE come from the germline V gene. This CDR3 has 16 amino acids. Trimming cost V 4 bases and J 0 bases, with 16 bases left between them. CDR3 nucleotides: TGTGCCAGCAGCCCATCCGGGACAATTACTAACTATGGCTACACCTTC. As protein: CASSPSGTITNYGYTF.

The CDR3: CASSPGGLETQYF. The CDR3 nucleotides are TGCGCCAGCAGCCCAGGGGGCTTAGAGACCCAGTACTTC. This rearrangement joins TRBV5-1 to TRBJ2-5; TRBD1 matches at 8 bases. In germline, CDR1 is SGHRS, CDR2 YFSETQ. V dropped 4 bases and J dropped 4; count of bases not matched to a gene: 3. The CDR3 totals 13 residues.

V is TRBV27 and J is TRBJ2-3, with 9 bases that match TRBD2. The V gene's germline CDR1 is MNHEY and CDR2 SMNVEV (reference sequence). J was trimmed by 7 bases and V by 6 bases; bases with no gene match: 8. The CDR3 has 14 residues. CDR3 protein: CASRLSSGTYTQYF. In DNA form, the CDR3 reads TGTGCCAGCAGGTTGTCTAGCGGGACTTATACGCAGTATTTT.

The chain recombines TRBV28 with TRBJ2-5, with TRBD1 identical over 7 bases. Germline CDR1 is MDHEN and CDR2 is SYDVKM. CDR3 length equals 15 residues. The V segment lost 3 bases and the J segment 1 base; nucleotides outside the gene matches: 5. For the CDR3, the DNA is TGTGCCAGCAGTTTGCGGAGGACAGGCCAAGAGACCCAGTACTTC. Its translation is CASSLRRTGQETQYF.

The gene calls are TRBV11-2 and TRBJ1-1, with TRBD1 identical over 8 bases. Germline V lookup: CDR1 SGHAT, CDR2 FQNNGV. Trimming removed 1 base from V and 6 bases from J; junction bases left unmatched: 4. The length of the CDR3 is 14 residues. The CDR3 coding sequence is TGTGCCAGCAGCTTAGTATCAGGGGGCTCTGAAGCTTTCTTT. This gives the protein CASSLVSGGSEAFF.

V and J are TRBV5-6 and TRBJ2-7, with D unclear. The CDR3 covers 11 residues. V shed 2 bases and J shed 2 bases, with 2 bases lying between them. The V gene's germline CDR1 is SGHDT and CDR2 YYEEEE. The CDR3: CASSFAYEQYF. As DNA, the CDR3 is TGTGCCAGCAGCTTCGCCTACGAGCAGTACTTC.

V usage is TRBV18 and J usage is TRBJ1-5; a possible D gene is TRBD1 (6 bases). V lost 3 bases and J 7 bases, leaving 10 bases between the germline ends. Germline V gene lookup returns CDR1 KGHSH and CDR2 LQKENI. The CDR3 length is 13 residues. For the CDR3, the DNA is TGTGCCAGCTCACCGGGGGGGCAGCAGCCCCAGCATTTT. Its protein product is CASSPGGQQPQHF. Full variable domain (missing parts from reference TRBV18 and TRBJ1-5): NAGVMQNPRHLVRRRGQEARLRCSPMKGHSHVYWYRQLPEEGLKFMVYLQKENIIDESGMPKERFSAEFPKEGPSILRIQQVVRGDSAAYFCASSPGGQQPQHFGDGTRLSIL.

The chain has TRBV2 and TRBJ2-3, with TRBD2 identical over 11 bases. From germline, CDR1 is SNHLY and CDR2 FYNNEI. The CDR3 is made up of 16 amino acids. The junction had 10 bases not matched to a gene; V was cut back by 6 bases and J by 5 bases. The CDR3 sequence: CASRLTSGSPGDTQYF. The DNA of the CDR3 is TGTGCCAGCAGACTTACTAGCGGGAGCCCAGGAGATACGCAGTATTTT.

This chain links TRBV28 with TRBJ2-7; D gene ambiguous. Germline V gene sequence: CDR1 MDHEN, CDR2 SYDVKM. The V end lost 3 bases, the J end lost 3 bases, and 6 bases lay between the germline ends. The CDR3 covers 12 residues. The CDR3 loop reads CASSFFRYEQYF. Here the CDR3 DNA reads TGTGCCAGCAGTTTCTTCCGCTACGAGCAGTACTTC.

In DNA, the CDR3 is TGTGCCAGCAGCTTAGCGCTAGCGGGAAGTATCGGGTCTTACGAGCAGTACTTC. It codes for CASSLALAGSIGSYEQYF. V usage is TRBV7-8 and J usage is TRBJ2-7; 9 nucleotides align to TRBD2. Per germline, CDR1 SGHVS and CDR2 FQNEAQ. The V and J ends lost 0 bases and 4 bases, in that order; junction bases with no gene match: 13. The length of the CDR3 is 18 residues.

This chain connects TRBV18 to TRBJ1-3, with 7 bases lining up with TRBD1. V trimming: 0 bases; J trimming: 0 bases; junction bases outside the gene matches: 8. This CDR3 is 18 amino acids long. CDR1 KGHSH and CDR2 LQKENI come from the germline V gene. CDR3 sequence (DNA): TGTGCCAGCTCACCACCTGGGGACAGTTCGCCCTCTGGAAACACCATATATTTT. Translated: CASSPPGDSSPSGNTIYF.

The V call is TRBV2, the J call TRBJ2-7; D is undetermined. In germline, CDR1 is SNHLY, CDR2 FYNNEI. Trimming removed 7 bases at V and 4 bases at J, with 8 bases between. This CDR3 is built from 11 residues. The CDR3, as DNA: TGTGCCAGCATGTCGGGTTACGAGCAGTACTTC. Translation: CASMSGYEQYF.

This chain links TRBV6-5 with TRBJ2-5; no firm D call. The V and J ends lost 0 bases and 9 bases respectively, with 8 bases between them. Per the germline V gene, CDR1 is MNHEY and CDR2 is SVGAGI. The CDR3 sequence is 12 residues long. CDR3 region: CASSYSDAAQYF. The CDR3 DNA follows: TGTGCCAGCAGTTACTCGGATGCGGCCCAGTACTTC.

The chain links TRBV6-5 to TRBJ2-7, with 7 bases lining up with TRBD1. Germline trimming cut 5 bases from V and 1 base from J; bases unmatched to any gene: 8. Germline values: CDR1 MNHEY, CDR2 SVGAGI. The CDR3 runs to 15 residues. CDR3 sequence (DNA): TGTGCCAGCAGTCCGGGACAGAGACCTTCCTACGAGCAGTACTTC. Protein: CASSPGQRPSYEQYF.

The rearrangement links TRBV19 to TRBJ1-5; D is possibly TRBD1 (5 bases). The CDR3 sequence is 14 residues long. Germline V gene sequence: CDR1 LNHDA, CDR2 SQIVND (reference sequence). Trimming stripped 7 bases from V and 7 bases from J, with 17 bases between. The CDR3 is CASTQGSLGQPQHF. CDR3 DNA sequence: TGTGCCAGTACCCAGGGCTCTCTCGGACAGCCCCAGCATTTT. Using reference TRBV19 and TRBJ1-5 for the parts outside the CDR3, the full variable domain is DGGITQSPKYLFRKEGQNVTLSCEQNLNHDAMYWYRQDPGQGLRLIYYSQIVNDFQKGDIAEGYSVSREKKESFPLTVTSAQKNPTAFYLCASTQGSLGQPQHFGDGTRLSIL.

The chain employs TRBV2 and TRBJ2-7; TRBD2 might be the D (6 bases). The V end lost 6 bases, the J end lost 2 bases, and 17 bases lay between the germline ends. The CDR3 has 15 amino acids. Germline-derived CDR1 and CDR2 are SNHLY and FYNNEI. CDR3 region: CASRRLGPSAYEQYF. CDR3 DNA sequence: TGTGCCAGCAGAAGGTTGGGGCCTAGCGCCTACGAGCAGTACTTC.

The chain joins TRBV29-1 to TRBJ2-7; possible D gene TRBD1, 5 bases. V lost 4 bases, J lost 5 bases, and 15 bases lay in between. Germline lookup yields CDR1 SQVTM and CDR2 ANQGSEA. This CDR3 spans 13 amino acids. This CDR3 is CSVGDRYLDEQYF. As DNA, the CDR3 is TGCAGCGTTGGCGACAGATATCTTGACGAGCAGTACTTC.

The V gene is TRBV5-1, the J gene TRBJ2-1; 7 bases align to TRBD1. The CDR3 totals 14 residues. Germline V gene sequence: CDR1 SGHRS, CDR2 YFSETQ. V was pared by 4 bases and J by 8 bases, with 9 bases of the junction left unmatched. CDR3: CASSQGDRADEQFF. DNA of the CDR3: TGCGCCAGCAGCCAGGGCGACAGGGCGGATGAGCAGTTCTTC.

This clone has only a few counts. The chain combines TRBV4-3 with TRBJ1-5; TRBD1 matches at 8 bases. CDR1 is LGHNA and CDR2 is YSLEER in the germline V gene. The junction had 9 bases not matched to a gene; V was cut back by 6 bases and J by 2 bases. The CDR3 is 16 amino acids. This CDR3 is CASSPGQGGGNQPQHF. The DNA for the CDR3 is TGCGCCAGCAGTCCTGGACAGGGAGGGGGCAATCAGCCCCAGCATTTT.

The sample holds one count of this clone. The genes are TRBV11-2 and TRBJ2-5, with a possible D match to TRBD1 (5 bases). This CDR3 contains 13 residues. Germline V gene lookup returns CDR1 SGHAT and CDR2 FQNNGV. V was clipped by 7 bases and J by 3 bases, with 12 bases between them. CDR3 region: CASTLGREETQYF. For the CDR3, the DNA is TGTGCCAGCACCTTGGGCAGGGAAGAGACCCAGTACTTC.

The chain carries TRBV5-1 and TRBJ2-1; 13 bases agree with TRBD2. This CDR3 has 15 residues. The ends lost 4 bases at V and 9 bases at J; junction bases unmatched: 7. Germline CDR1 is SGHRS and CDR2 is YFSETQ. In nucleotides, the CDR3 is TGCGCCAGCAGCCGGACTAGCGGGAGTGAGTTTGAGCAGTTCTTC. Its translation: CASSRTSGSEFEQFF.

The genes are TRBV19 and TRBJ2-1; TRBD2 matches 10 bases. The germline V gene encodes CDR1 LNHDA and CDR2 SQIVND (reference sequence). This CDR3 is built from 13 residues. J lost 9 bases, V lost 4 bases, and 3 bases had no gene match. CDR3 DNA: TGTGCCAGTAGTAGGGCTAGCGGGAGTGAGCAGTTCTTC. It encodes CASSRASGSEQFF. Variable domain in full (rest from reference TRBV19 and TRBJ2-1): DGGITQSPKYLFRKEGQNVTLSCEQNLNHDAMYWYRQDPGQGLRLIYYSQIVNDFQKGDIAEGYSVSREKKESFPLTVTSAQKNPTAFYLCASSRASGSEQFFGPGTRLTVL.

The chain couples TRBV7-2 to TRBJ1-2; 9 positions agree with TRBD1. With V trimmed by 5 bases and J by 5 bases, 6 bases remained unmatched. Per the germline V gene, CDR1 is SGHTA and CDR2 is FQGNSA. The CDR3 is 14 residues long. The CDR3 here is CASSPGTGRYGYTF. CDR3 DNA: TGTGCCAGCAGCCCTGGGACAGGGAGATATGGCTACACCTTC.

CDR3 amino acids: CASSFILKRTSGYSTDTQYF. The CDR3 coding sequence is TGTGCCAGCAGCTTCATTTTGAAGAGGACTAGCGGGTATAGCACAGATACGCAGTATTTT. This rearrangement joins TRBV13 to TRBJ2-3; 11 bases align to TRBD2. The CDR3 is made up of 20 amino acids. Germline lookup yields CDR1 PRHDT and CDR2 FYEKMQ (reference sequence). The junction had 14 bases not matched to a gene; V was cut back by 3 bases and J by 0 bases.

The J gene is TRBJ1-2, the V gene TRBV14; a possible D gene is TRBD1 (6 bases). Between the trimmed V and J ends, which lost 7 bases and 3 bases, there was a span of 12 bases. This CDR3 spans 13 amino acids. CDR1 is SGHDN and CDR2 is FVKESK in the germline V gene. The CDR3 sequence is CASKPGGHYGYTF. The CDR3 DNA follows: TGTGCCAGCAAGCCGGGGGGGCACTATGGCTACACCTTC.

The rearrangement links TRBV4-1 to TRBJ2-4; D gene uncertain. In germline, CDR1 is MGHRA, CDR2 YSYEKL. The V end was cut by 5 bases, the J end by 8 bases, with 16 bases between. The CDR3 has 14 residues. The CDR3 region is CASSGHEPLDIQYF. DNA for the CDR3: TGCGCCAGCAGCGGCCACGAACCCCTGGACATTCAGTACTTC.